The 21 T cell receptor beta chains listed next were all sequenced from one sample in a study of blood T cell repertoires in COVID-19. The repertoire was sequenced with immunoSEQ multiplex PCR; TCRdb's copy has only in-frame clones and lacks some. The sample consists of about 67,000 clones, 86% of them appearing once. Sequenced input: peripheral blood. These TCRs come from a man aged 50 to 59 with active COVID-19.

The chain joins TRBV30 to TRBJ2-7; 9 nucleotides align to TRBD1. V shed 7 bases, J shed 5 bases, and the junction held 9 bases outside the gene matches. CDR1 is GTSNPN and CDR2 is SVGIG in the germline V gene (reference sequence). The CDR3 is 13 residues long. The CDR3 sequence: CALDRGMSNEQYF. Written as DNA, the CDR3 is TGTGCCTTAGACAGGGGGATGTCCAACGAGCAGTACTTC.

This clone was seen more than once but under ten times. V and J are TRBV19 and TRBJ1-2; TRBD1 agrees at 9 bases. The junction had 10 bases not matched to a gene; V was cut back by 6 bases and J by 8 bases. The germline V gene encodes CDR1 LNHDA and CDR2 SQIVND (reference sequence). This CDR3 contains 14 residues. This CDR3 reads CASRSPGQGGGYTF. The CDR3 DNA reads TGTGCCAGTAGGTCTCCGGGACAGGGAGGCGGCTACACCTTC.

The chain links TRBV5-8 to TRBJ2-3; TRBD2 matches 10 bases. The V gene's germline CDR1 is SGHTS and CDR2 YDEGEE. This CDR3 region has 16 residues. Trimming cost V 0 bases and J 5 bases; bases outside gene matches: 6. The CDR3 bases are TGTGCCAGCAGCTTGGCGAGCGGGGGGGCGGGAGATACGCAGTATTTT. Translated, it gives CASSLASGGAGDTQYF.

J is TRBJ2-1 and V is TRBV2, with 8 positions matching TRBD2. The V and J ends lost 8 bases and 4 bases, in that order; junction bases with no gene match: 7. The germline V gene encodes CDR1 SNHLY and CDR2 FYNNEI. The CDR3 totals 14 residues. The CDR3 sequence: CASGSERGYNEQFF. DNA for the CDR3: TGTGCCAGCGGCTCAGAGCGGGGGTACAATGAGCAGTTCTTC.

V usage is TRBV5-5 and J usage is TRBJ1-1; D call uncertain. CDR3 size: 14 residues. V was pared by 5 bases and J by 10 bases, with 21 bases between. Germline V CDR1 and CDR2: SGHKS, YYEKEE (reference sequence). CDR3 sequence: CASRAPGLQGLAFF. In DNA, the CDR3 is TGTGCCAGCAGGGCACCAGGACTCCAAGGGCTAGCTTTCTTT.

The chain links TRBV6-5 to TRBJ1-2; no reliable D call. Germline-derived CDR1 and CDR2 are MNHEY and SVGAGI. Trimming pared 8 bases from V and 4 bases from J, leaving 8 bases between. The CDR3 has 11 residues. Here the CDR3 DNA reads TGTGCCAGCGAGCTGAGCTATGGCTACACCTTC. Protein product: CASELSYGYTF.

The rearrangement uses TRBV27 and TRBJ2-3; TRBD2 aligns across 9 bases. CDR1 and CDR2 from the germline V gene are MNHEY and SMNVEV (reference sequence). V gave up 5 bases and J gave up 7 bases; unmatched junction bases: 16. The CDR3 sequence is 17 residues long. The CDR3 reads CASSPRGSGGGGNTQYF. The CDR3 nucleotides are TGTGCCAGCAGTCCCCGAGGTAGCGGGGGAGGGGGGAATACGCAGTATTTT.

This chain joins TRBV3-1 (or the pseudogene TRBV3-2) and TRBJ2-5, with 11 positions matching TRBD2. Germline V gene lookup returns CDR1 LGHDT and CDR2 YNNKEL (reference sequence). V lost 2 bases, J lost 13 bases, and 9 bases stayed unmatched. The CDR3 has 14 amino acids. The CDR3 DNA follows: TGTGCCAGCAGCCAATTTAGCGGGAGGGCCGAATTGTACTTC. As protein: CASSQFSGRAELYF.

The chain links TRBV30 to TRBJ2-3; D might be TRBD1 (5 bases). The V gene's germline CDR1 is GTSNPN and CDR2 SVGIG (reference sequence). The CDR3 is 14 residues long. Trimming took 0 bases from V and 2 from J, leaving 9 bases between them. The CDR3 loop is CAWSVRGATDTQYF. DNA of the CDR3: TGTGCCTGGAGTGTCCGTGGGGCCACAGATACGCAGTATTTT.

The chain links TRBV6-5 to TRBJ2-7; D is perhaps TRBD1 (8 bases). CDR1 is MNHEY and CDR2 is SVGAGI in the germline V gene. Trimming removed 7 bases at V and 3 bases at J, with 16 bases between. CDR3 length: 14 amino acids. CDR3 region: CASTGQGGSYEQYF. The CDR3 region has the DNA TGTGCCAGCACCGGACAGGGAGGGAGCTACGAGCAGTACTTC.

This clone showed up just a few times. The DNA for the CDR3 is TGTGCCAGTCACACGAGGGAAACCTACGAGCAGTACTTC. Protein sequence: CASHTRETYEQYF. V gene TRBV7-9 combines with J gene TRBJ2-7; D is perhaps TRBD2 (5 bases). The ends were cut back, 9 bases at V and 2 bases at J, with 14 bases in the middle. The CDR3 runs to 13 residues. From germline, CDR1 is SEHNR and CDR2 FQNEAQ (reference sequence).

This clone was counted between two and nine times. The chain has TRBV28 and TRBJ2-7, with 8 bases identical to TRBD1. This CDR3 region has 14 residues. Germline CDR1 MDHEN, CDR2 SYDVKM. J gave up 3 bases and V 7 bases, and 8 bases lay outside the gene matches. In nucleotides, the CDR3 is TGTGCCAGCACCCGGACAGGGCTGCGCTACGAGCAGTACTTC. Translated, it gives CASTRTGLRYEQYF.

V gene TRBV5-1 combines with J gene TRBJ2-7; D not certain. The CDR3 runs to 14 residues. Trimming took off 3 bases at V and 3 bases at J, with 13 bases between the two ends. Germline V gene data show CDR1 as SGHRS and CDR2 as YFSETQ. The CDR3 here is CASSSGGGFYEQYF. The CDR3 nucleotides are TGCGCCAGCAGCTCGGGTGGCGGATTCTACGAGCAGTACTTC. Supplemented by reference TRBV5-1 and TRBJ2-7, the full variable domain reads KAGVTQTPRYLIKTRGQQVTLSCSPISGHRSVSWYQQTPGQGLQFLFEYFSETQRNKGNFPGRFSGRQFSNSRSEMNVSTLELGDSALYLCASSSGGGFYEQYFGPGTRLTVT.

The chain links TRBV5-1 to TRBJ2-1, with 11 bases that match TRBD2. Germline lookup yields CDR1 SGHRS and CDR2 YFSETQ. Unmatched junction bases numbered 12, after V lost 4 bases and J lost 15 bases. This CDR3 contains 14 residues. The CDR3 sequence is CASSLSGGAGEGFF. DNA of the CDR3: TGCGCCAGCAGCCTTAGCGGGGGGGCCGGGGAAGGGTTCTTC.

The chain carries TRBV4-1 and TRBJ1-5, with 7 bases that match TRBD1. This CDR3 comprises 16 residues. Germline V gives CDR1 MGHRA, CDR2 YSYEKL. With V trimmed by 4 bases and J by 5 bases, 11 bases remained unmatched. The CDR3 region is CASSPGTVEGYQPQHF. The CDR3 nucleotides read TGCGCCAGCAGCCCAGGGACAGTCGAAGGTTATCAGCCCCAGCATTTT.

The CDR3 DNA reads as TGTGCCAGCAGCTTAGATCAGGGGACCGGTCGAGAGCAGTACTTC. As protein: CASSLDQGTGREQYF. The chain couples TRBV11-3 to TRBJ2-7; D may be TRBD1 (6 bases). The V end was cut by 0 bases, the J end by 7 bases, with 16 bases between. Germline CDR1 reads SGHNT; CDR2 reads YENEEA. The CDR3 loop spans 15 amino acids.

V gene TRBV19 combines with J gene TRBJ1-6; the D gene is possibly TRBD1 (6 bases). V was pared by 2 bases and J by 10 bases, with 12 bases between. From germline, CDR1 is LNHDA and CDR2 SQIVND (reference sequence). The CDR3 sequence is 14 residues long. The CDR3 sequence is CASSIWGGGSPLHF. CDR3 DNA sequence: TGTGCCAGTAGTATATGGGGGGGCGGATCACCCCTCCACTTT.

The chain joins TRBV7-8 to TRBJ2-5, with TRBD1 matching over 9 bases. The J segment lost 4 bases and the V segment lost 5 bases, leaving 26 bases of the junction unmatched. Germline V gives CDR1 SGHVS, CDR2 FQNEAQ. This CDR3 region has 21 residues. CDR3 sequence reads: CASSPRPGQGRASGEGETQYF. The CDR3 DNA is TGTGCCAGCAGCCCTAGACCGGGACAGGGTAGGGCTAGCGGAGAGGGAGAGACCCAGTACTTC.

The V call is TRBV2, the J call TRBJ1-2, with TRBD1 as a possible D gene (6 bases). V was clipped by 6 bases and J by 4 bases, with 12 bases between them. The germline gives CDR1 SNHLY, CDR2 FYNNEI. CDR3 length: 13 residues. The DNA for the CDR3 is TGTGCCAGCAGCCTAACAGGGAGCTATGGCTACACCTTC. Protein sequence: CASSLTGSYGYTF.

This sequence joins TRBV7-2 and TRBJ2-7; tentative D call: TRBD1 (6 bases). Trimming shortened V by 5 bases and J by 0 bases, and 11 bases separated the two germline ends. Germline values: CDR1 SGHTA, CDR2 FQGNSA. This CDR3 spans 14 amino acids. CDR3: CASSPDRSSYEQYF. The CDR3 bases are TGTGCCAGCAGCCCCGACAGGAGCTCCTACGAGCAGTACTTC. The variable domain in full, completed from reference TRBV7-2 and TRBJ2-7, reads GAGVSQSPSNKVTEKGKDVELRCDPISGHTALYWYRQSLGQGLEFLIYFQGNSAPDKSGLPSDRFSAERTGGSVSTLTIQRTQQEDSAVYLCASSPDRSSYEQYFGPGTRLTVT.

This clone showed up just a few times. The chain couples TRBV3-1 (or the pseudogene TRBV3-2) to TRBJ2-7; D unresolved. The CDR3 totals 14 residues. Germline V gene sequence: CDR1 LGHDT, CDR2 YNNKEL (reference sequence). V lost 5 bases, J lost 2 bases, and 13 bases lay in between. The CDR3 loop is CASSSPRGTYEQYF. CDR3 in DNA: TGTGCCAGCAGCTCACCCCGAGGTACCTACGAGCAGTACTTC.